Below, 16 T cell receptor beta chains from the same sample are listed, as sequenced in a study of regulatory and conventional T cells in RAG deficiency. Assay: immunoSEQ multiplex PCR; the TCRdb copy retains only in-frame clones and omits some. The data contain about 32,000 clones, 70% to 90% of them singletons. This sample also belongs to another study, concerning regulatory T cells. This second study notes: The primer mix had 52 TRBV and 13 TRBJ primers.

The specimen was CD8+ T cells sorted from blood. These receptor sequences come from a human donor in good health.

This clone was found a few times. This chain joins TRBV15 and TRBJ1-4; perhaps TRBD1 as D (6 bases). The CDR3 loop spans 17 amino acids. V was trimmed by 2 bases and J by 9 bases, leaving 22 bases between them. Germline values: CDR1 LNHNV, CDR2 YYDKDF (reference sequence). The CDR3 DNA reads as TGTGCCACCAGCAGAAAATTTACAGGGTCGGGGAGACAAAAACTGTTTTTT. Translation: CATSRKFTGSGRQKLFF.

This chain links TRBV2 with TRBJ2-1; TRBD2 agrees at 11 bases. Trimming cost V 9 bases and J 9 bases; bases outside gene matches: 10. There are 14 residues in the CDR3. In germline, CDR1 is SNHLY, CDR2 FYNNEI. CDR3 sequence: CASSLAGGLGEQFF. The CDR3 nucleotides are TGTGCCAGTAGTTTAGCGGGAGGGCTAGGTGAGCAGTTCTTC.

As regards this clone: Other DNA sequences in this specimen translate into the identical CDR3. CDR3 in DNA: TGTGCCAGCAGCCTTGGGACTAGCGGCTACAATGAGCAGTTCTTC. This codes for CASSLGTSGYNEQFF. This chain connects TRBV7-9 to TRBJ2-1; 11 bases line up with TRBD2. Looked up from germline, CDR1 is SEHNR and CDR2 is FQNEAQ (reference sequence). CDR3 length: 15 amino acids. V shed 5 bases and J 3 bases; nucleotides not matched to a gene: 3.

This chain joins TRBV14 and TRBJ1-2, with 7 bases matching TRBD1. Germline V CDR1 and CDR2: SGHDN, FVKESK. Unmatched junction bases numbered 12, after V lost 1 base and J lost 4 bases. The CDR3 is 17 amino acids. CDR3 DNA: TGTGCCAGCAGCCAAGCGTCGGGACAGCTCTTTTTCTATGGCTACACCTTC. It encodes CASSQASGQLFFYGYTF.

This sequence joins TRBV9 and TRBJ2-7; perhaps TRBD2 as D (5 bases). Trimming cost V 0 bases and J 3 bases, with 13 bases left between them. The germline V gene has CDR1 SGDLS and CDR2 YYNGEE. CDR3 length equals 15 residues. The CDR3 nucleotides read TGTGCCAGCAGCGTAGGGGATGGGAGACGCTACGAGCAGTACTTC. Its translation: CASSVGDGRRYEQYF.

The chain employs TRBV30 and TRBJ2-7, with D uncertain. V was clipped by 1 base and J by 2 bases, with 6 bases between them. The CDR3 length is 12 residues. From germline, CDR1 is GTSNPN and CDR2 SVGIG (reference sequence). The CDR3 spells CAWSDTAYEQYF. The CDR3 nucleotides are TGTGCCTGGAGTGATACCGCCTACGAGCAGTACTTC.

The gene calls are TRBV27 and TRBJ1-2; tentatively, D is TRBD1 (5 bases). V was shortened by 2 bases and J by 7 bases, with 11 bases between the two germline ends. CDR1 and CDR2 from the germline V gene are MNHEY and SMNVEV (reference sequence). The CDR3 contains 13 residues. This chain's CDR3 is CASSLEGNSGYTF. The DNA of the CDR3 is TGTGCCAGCAGTTTAGAGGGGAACAGTGGCTACACCTTC.

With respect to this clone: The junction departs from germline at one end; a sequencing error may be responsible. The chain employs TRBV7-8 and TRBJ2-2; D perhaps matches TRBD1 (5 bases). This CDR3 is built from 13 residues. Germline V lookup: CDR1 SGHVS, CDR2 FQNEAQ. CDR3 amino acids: CAGRAFNTGELFF. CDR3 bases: TGTGCCGGCAGGGCTTTCAACACCGGGGAGCTGTTTTTT. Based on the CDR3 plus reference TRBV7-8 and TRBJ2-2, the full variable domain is GAGVSQSPRYKVAKRGQDVALRCDPISGHVSLFWYQQALGQGPEFLTYFQNEAQLDKSGLPSDRFFAERPEGSVSTLKIQRTQQEDSAVYLCAGRAFNTGELFFGEGSRLTVL.

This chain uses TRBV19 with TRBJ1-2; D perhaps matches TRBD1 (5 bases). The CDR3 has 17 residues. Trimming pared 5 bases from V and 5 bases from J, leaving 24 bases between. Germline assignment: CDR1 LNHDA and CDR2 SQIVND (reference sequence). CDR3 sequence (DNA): TGTGCCAGTAGTTCCGACCCCGACAGAGCCCGATTTTATGGCTACACCTTC. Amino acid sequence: CASSSDPDRARFYGYTF. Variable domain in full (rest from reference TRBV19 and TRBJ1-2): DGGITQSPKYLFRKEGQNVTLSCEQNLNHDAMYWYRQDPGQGLRLIYYSQIVNDFQKGDIAEGYSVSREKKESFPLTVTSAQKNPTAFYLCASSSDPDRARFYGYTFGSGTRLTVV.

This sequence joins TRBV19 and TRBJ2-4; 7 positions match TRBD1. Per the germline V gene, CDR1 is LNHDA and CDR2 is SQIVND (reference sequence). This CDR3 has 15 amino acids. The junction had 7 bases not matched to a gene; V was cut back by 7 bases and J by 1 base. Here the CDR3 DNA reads TGTGCCAGTAACCAGCCGGACAGGGCCAAAAACATTCAGTACTTC. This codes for CASNQPDRAKNIQYF. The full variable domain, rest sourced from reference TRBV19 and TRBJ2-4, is DGGITQSPKYLFRKEGQNVTLSCEQNLNHDAMYWYRQDPGQGLRLIYYSQIVNDFQKGDIAEGYSVSREKKESFPLTVTSAQKNPTAFYLCASNQPDRAKNIQYFGAGTRLSVL.

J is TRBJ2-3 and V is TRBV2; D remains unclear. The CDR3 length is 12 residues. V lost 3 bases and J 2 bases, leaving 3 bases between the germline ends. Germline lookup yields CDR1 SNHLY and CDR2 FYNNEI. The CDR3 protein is CASSDTTDTQYF. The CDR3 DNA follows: TGTGCCAGCAGTGATACCACAGATACGCAGTATTTT.

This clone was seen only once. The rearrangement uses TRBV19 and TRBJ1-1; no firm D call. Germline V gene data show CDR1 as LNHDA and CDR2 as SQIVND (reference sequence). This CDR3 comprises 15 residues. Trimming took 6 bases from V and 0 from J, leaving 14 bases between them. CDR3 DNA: TGTGCCAGTAGAAACACTCAAGACATGAACACTGAAGCTTTCTTT. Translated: CASRNTQDMNTEAFF.

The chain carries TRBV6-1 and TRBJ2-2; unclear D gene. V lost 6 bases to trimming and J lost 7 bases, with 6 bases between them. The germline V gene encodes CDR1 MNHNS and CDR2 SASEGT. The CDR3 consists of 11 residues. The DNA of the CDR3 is TGTGCCAGCAGGGGGAACGGGGAGCTGTTTTTT. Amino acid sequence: CASRGNGELFF.

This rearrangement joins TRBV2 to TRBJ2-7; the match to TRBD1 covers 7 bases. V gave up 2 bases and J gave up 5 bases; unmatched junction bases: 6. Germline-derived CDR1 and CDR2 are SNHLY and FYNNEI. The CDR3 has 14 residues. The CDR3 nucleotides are TGTGCCAGCAGTGAACGCGGCCAGGGGGACGAGCAGTACTTC. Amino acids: CASSERGQGDEQYF.

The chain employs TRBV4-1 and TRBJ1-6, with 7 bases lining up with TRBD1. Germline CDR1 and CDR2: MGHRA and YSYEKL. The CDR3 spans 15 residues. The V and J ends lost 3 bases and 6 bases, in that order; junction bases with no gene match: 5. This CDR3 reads CASSQGRGFNSPLHF. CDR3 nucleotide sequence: TGCGCCAGCAGCCAGGGCAGGGGGTTTAATTCACCCCTCCACTTT.

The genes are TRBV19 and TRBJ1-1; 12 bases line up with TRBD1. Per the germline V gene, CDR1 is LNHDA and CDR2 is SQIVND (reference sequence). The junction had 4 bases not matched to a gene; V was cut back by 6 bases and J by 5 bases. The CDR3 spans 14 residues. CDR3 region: CASSWDRGRTEAFF. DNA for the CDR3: TGTGCCAGTAGCTGGGACAGGGGGCGAACTGAAGCTTTCTTT.